The TCR beta chain under discussion was sequenced for a study of Tregs in tolerant kidney transplant recipients. Study results and caveats: Expanding Tregs on activated donor B cells appeared to best identify donor-specific TCRbeta clones.

This CDR3 has 14 residues. Measured with immunoSEQ multiplex PCR; TCRdb has only the in-frame clones, and not every one. Found here are fewer than 150,000 clones, approximately 90% of them singletons; the top ten hold approximately 0.6%. The sample holds a few counts of this clone. Its target is unknown. Thawed PBMCs were FACS-sorted into unstimulated CD4+CD25+CD127- regulatory T cells, CD4+CD25- non-regulatory cells, CD4 and CD8 cells. The specimen was CD4+ T cells from blood. V and J are TRBV1 and TRBJ1-1; the table calls TRBD1, which could not be checked here. TRBV1 is flagged as a pseudogene. This receptor was taken from a human donor in good health. The CDR3: CTSSPSRGITEAFF. As DNA, the CDR3 is TGCACCAGCAGCCCATCAAGGGGAATAACTGAAGCTTTCTTT.